In this sample, the clone carrying this T cell receptor beta chain turned up a few times. Its antigen is as yet unknown. These data come from a study of blood T cells in healthy people across ages. Study conclusions and caveats: Higher diversity and more naive CD4+ cells were features of long-lived donors, compared to aged donors.

A sample-barcoded 5' primer and a J-beta primer mix were used in a second PCR of about 7 to 12 cycles. Each single sample gave us at least 2.5 million CDR3-containing paired-end reads. Via MiXCR, TCRdb re-called the 5' RACE reads, giving one row per CDR3 protein. Here the sample spans roughly 700,000 distinct CDR3 sequences, 20% to 25% being singletons. V dropped 0 bases and J dropped 5 bases, with 13 bases sitting between them. Germline lookup yields CDR1 SQVTM and CDR2 ANQGSEA. CDR3 length: 14 residues. The same sample was also used in a study of T cells of mothers and their children.

Material for sequencing was blood. The clonotype was recovered from a boy aged 10-17 years in good health. The rearrangement links TRBV29-1 to TRBJ2-5; unclear D gene. CDR3 DNA: TGCAGCGTTGAAGAAAGTTCAGTTGGGGAGACCCAGTACTTC. This codes for CSVEESSVGETQYF.